This TCR beta chain was recovered during a study of chemoradiotherapy in HPV16-positive cancers. Looking at the study overall: Candidate HPV-specific clones and shared TCR motifs came from a couple of HPV16-positive patients.

A remark on this clone: Its antigen is not identified.

Using immunoSEQ multiplex PCR, the repertoire was profiled, and TCRdb retains in-frame clones only, with some absent. The data contain over 10,000 clones, around nine tenths of them singletons. Over chemoradiotherapy, repertoires were sampled more than once. Study observations and caveats: The functional HPV-specific definition rests on just a couple of HPV16-positive patients. Candidate HPV-specific clones and E7-related TCR motifs grew in tumor during treatment.

The V gene lost 10 bases and the J gene lost 6 bases, with 21 bases spanning the gap. There are 15 residues in the CDR3. Looked up from germline, CDR1 is SNHLY and CDR2 is FYNNEI. The chain is built from TRBV2 and TRBJ2-2; TRBD2 is a possible D gene (7 bases). The sequence came from a human donor with HPV-associated anogenital cancer. The sequenced sample was blood, obtained from a patient who underwent chemoradiotherapy. DNA of the CDR3: TGTGCCATCCTCCTCTCGATGGGGGGGCCCGGGGAGCTGTTTTTT. Its translation: CAILLSMGGPGELFF. The whole variable domain, remainder taken from reference TRBV2 and TRBJ2-2, is EPEVTQTPSHQVTQMGQEVILRCVPISNHLYFYWYRQILGQKVEFLVSFYNNEISEKSEIFDDQFSVERPDGSNFTLKIRSTKLEDSAMYFCAILLSMGGPGELFFGEGSRLTVL.